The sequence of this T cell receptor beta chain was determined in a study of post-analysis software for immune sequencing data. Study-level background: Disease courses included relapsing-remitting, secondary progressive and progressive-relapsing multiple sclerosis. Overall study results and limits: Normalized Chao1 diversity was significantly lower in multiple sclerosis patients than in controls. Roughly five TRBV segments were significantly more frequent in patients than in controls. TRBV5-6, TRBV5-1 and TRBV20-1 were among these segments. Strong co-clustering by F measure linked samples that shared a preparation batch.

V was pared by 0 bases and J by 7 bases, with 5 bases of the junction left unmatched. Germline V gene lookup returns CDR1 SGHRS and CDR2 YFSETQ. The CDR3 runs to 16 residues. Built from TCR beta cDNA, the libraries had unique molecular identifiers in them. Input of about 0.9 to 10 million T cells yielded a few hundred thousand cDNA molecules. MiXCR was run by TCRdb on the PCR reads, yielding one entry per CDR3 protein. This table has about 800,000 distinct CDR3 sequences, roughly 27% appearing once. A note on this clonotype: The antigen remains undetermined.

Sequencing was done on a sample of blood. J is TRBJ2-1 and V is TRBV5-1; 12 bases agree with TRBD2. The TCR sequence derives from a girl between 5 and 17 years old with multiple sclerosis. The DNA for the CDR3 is TGCGCCAGCAGCTTGGACCCTAGCGGGGGGGCGAATGAGCAGTTCTTC. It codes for CASSLDPSGGANEQFF.